This entry concerns a single TCR beta chain. Its cognate antigen is unknown. This sample stems from a study of cytomegalovirus exposure and HLA in healthy donors. General observations from the study: According to the study, 150 to 200 TCR beta chains were cytomegalovirus-associated. Association of a missense DCLRE1C variant with TCR beta V- and J-gene trimming was reported in a later analysis.

The CDR3 has 15 amino acids. Trimming removed 4 bases at V and 6 bases at J, with 16 bases between. Germline V gene data show CDR1 as SGHRS and CDR2 as YFSETQ. With 60 Vbeta and 13 Jbeta primers, the PCR was carried out. Repertoires were generated with immunoSEQ multiplex PCR, while TCRdb's copy carries only in-frame clones and drops some. The specimen's table records about 110,000 clones. This sequence originates from a man aged 30 to 39 in good health and CMV-seronegative. The chain has TRBV5-1 and TRBJ1-4, with D perhaps matching TRBD1 (5 bases). The specimen was PBMCs. CDR3 region: CASSGGTGHYEKLFF. The CDR3 DNA reads TGCGCCAGCAGCGGAGGGACGGGGCATTATGAAAAACTGTTTTTT.